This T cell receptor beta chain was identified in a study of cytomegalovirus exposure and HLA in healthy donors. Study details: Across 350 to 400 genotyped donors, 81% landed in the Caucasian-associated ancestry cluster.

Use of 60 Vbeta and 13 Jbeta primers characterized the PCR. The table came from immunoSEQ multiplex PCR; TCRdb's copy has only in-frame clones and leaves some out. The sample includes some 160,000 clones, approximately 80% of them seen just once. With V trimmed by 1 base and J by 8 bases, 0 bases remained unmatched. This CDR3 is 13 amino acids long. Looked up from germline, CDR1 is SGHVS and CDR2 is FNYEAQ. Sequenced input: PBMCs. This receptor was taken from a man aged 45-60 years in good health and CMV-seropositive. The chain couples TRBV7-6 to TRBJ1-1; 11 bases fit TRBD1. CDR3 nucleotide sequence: TGTGCCAGCAGCTTAGGGACAGGGGGCGAAGCTTTCTTT. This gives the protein CASSLGTGGEAFF.